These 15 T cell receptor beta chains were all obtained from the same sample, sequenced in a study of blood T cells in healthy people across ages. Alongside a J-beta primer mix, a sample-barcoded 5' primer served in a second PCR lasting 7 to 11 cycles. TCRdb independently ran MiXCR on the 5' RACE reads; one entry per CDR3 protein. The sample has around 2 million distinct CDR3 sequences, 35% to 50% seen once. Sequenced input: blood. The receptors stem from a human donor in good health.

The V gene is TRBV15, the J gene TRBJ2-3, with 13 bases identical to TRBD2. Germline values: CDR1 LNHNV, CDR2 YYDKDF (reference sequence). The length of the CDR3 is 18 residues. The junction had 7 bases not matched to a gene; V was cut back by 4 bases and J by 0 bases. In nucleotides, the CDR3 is TGTGCCACCAGCACCCGACTAGCGGGGGGCTCTAGCACAGATACGCAGTATTTT. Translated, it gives CATSTRLAGGSSTDTQYF.

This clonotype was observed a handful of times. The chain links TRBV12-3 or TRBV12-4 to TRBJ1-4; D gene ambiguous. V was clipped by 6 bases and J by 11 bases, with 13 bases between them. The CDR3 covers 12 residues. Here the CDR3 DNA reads TGTGCCAGCAGCCATCAGCTCGGGAAACTGTTTTTT. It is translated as CASSHQLGKLFF.

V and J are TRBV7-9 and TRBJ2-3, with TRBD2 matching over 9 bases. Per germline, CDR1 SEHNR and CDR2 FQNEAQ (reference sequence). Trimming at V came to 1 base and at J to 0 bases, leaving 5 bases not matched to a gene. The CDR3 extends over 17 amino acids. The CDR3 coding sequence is TGTGCCAGCAGCTTAGATCTAGCGGGGACTAGCACAGATACGCAGTATTTT. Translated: CASSLDLAGTSTDTQYF.

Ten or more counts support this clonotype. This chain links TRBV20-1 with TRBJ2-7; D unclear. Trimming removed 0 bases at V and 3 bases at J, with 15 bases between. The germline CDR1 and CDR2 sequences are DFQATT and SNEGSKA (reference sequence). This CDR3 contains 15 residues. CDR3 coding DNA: TGCAGTGCTAGAGATGGCCGGCAGATGGTCTACGAGCAGTACTTC. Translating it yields CSARDGRQMVYEQYF.

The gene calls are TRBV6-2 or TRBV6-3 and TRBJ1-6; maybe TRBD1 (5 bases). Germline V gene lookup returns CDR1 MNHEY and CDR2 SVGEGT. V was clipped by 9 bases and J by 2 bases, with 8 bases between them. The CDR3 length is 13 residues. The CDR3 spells CASGGTYNSPLHF. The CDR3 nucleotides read TGTGCCAGTGGGGGGACCTATAATTCACCCCTCCACTTT.

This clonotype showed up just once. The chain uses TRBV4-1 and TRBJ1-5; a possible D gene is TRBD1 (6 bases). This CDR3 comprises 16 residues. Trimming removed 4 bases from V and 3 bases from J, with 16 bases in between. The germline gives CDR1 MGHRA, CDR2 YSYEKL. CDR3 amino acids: CASSPHGQGINQPQHF. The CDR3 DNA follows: TGCGCCAGCAGCCCTCATGGGCAGGGGATCAATCAGCCCCAGCATTTT.

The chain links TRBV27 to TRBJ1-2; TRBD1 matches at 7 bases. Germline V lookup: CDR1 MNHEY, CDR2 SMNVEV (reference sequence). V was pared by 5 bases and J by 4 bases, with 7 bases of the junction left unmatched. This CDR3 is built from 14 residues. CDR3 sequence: CASSPPGGIYGYTF. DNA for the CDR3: TGTGCCAGCAGTCCCCCAGGGGGAATCTATGGCTACACCTTC.

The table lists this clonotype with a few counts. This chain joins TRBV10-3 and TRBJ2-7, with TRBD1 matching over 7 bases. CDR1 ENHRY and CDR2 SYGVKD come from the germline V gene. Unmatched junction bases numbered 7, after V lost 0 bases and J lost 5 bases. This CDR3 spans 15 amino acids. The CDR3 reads CAISESIGGNDEQYF. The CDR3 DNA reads TGTGCCATCAGTGAGTCGATAGGGGGCAACGACGAGCAGTACTTC.

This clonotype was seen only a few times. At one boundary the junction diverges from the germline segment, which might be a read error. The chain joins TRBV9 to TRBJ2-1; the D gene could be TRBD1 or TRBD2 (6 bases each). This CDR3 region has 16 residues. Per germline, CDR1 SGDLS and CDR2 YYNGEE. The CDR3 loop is CASSPQGTPSYNEQFF. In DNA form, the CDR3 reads TGCGCCAGCAGCCCCCAGGGGACTCCCTCCTACAATGAGCAGTTCTTC.

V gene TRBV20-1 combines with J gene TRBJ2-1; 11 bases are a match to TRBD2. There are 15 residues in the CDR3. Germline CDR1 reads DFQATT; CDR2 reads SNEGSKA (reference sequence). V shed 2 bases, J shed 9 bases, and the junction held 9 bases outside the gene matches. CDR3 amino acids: CSARRASGGLGEQFF. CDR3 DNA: TGCAGTGCTAGACGGGCTAGCGGGGGGTTGGGTGAGCAGTTCTTC.

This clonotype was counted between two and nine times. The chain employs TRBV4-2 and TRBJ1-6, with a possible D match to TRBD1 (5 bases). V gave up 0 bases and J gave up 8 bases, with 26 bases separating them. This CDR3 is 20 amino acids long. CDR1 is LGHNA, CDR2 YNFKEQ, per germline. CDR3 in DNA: TGTGCCAGCAGCCAAGATTCGGCAGGGTGGGGTGGAATTTGGGATTCACCCCTCCACTTT. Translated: CASSQDSAGWGGIWDSPLHF.

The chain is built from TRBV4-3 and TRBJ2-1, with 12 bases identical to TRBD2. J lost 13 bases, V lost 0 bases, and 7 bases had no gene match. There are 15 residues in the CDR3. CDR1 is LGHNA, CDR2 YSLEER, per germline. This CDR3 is CASSQDTLAGGPQFF. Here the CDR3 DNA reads TGCGCCAGCAGCCAAGATACACTAGCGGGGGGCCCACAGTTCTTC.

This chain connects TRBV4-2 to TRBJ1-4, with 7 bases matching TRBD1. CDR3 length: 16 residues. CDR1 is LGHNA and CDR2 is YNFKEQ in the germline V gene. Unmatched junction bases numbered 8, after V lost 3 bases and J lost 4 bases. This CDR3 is CASSQTRQGINEKLFF. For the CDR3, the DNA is TGTGCCAGCAGCCAGACCCGACAGGGTATTAATGAAAAACTGTTTTTT.

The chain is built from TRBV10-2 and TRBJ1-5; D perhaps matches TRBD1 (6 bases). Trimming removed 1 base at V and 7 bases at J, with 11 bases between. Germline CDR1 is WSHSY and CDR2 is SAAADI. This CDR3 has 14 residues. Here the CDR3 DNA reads TGCGCCAGCAGTGAGTTGGCAGGGGACCAGCCCCAGCATTTT. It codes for CASSELAGDQPQHF.

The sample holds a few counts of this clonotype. This CDR3 reads CSARPGDSYEQYF. Written as DNA, the CDR3 is TGCAGTGCTAGACCCGGGGACTCCTACGAGCAGTACTTC. The chain recombines TRBV20-1 with TRBJ2-7; D may be TRBD2 (5 bases). The CDR3 sequence is 13 residues long. Germline-derived CDR1 and CDR2 are DFQATT and SNEGSKA (reference sequence). Trimming left V 2 bases short and J 0 bases short, with 8 bases between.